Listed below are T cell receptor beta chains from one sample, sequenced in a study of blood T cell repertoires in COVID-19. The repertoire was sequenced with immunoSEQ multiplex PCR; TCRdb's copy has only in-frame clones and lacks some. The data show about 210,000 clones, over 60% seen once. Material for sequencing was peripheral blood. The receptors derive from a woman in her 70s with acute or convalescent COVID-19. Each CDR3 is given with its conserved first and last residue. The D gene is left open where the match is weak. Only part of the rows carry a size: once, few, many, or a class if the clone is expanded.

15 TRBJ1-3 . TRBV4-3 TRBD1 CASSLGTGAGNTIYF TGCGCCAGCAGCCTAGGGACAGGGGCTGGAAACACCATATATTTT
12 TRBJ1-6 . TRBV2 . CASRDTNSPLHF TGTGCCAGCAGGGACACTAATTCACCCCTCCACTTT
13 TRBJ1-1 . TRBV7-2 . CASSQGRVAEAFF TGTGCCAGCAGCCAGGGCCGGGTGGCTGAAGCTTTCTTT
15 TRBJ2-1 . TRBV24-1 . CATSLAGALYNEQFF TGTGCCACCAGCCTTGCGGGGGCTCTCTACAATGAGCAGTTCTTC
15 TRBJ2-1 . TRBV5-1 TRBD2 CASTPGAGGRNEQFF TGCGCCAGCACCCCTGGGGCGGGGGGGAGGAATGAGCAGTTCTTC
14 TRBJ2-7 . TRBV5-1 TRBD1 CASSWGTGAYEQYF TGCGCCAGCAGCTGGGGGACAGGCGCCTACGAGCAGTACTTC
18 TRBJ2-3 . TRBV5-8 TRBD2 CASSRGLAGGFSTDTQYF TGTGCCAGCAGCCGAGGACTAGCGGGGGGATTTAGCACAGATACGCAGTATTTT
15 TRBJ2-3 . TRBV5-6 TRBD2 CASSLPGGATDTQYF TGTGCCAGCAGCTTGCCGGGGGGGGCCACAGATACGCAGTATTTT
14 TRBJ2-1 . TRBV7-2 . CASSLALGGNEQFF TGTGCCAGCAGCTTAGCGTTGGGGGGAAATGAGCAGTTCTTC
17 TRBJ2-7 once TRBV18 TRBD2 CASSPGPAGDIIGEQYF TGTGCCAGCTCACCTGGGCCTGCGGGGGATATAATAGGCGAGCAGTACTTC
13 TRBJ1-1 . TRBV6-5 TRBD1 CASKGTANTEAFF TGTGCCAGCAAGGGGACAGCCAACACTGAAGCTTTCTTT
17 TRBJ1-3 few TRBV3-1/TRBV3-2 TRBD1 CASSQDRAGGTGNTIYF TGTGCCAGCAGCCAAGATAGGGCAGGGGGCACTGGAAACACCATATATTTT
13 TRBJ1-2 . TRBV6-5 TRBD1 CASSYRQGYGYTF TGTGCCAGCAGTTACCGACAGGGTTATGGCTACACCTTC
14 TRBJ1-4 . TRBV7-2 . CASSLGGGSEKLFF TGTGCCAGCAGCTTAGGTGGTGGGAGTGAAAAACTGTTTTTT
15 TRBJ2-5 . TRBV18 TRBD1 CASSPGTGPRGTQYF TGTGCCAGCTCACCCGGGACAGGTCCGAGGGGGACCCAGTACTTC
14 TRBJ1-5 . TRBV2 TRBD1 CASSVQGGNQPQHF TGTGCCAGCAGCGTACAGGGGGGCAATCAGCCCCAGCATTTT
17 TRBJ2-2 . TRBV10-2 TRBD1 CASLDRGLLRNTGELFF TGCGCCAGCCTGGACAGGGGGCTGCTTCGAAACACCGGGGAGCTGTTTTTT
14 TRBJ2-3 . TRBV7-3 TRBD2 CASSFAGGADTQYF TGTGCCAGCAGCTTTGCGGGGGGCGCAGATACGCAGTATTTT
18 TRBJ2-6 . TRBV5-1 TRBD1 CASSPRTGWGSGANVLTF TGCGCCAGCAGCCCTCGGACAGGATGGGGCTCTGGGGCCAACGTCCTGACTTTC
12 TRBJ2-7 once TRBV12-3/TRBV12-4 . CASSDRYYEQYF TGTGCCAGCAGTGACAGGTACTACGAGCAGTACTTC
14 TRBJ1-2 . TRBV18 . CASSPGTDNYGYTF TGTGCCAGCTCACCAGGTACAGATAACTATGGCTACACCTTC
13 TRBJ1-1 . TRBV6-5 . CASLILVNTEAFF TGTGCCAGCTTAATATTAGTAAACACTGAAGCTTTCTTT
14 TRBJ2-3 . TRBV5-8 TRBD1 CASSPGQGSDTQYF TGTGCCAGCAGCCCGGGACAGGGGTCAGATACGCAGTATTTT
15 TRBJ2-7 . TRBV7-3 . CASSLNGRGNYEQYF TGTGCCAGCAGCTTAAACGGAAGGGGGAACTACGAGCAGTACTTC
15 TRBJ2-5 . TRBV7-2 TRBD2 CASSAGGPGQETQYF TGTGCCAGCAGCGCGGGGGGGCCGGGCCAAGAGACCCAGTACTTC
12 TRBJ2-2 . TRBV4-1 . CASSQATGELFF TGCGCCAGCAGCCAAGCGACAGGGGAGCTGTTTTTT
13 TRBJ2-3 . TRBV7-2 . CASSLPPTDTQYF TGTGCCAGCAGCTTACCTCCTACAGATACGCAGTATTTT
15 TRBJ2-3 . TRBV2 . CASRPDSGMTDTQYF TGTGCCAGCAGGCCGGACAGTGGCATGACAGATACGCAGTATTTT
14 TRBJ2-5 . TRBV9 . CASSVDGNQETQYF TGTGCCAGCAGCGTGGACGGGAACCAAGAGACCCAGTACTTC
15 TRBJ2-4 . TRBV27 . CASSFRGPDKNIQYF TGTGCCAGCAGTTTCCGCGGTCCTGACAAAAACATTCAGTACTTC
13 TRBJ1-5 . TRBV6-5 . CASSTDGDQPQHF TGTGCCAGCAGTACGGACGGGGATCAGCCCCAGCATTTT
18 TRBJ1-1 . TRBV19 TRBD1 CASSMVARGYSPNTEAFF TGTGCCAGTAGTATGGTGGCCAGGGGGTACTCTCCAAACACTGAAGCTTTCTTT
15 TRBJ2-7 . TRBV7-8 TRBD1 CASSLQGALVDEQYF TGTGCCAGCAGCTTACAGGGGGCTTTGGTAGACGAGCAGTACTTC
14 TRBJ2-7 . TRBV7-8 TRBD1 CASSLAGTGLEQYF TGTGCCAGCAGCTTAGCCGGGACAGGACTCGAGCAGTACTTC
13 TRBJ1-2 . TRBV10-3 . CAISERTVLGYTF TGTGCCATCAGTGAGAGGACAGTCCTCGGCTACACCTTC
12 TRBJ2-7 . TRBV30 . CAWTGGTYEQYF TGTGCCTGGACAGGTGGTACCTACGAGCAGTACTTC